The sample holds a few counts of the clone carrying this TCR beta chain. Its antigen is as yet unknown. This sample is drawn from a study of CD8 T cells in ankylosing spondylitis. It was by quantitative 5'-RACE with molecular barcodes that TCR beta libraries were made. Each CDR3 protein is one row after TCRdb ran MiXCR on the 5' RACE reads. This table has 300,000 to 350,000 distinct CDR3 sequences, roughly 14% appearing once. The CDR3 sequence is 15 residues long. Germline V gene data show CDR1 as SGHTA and CDR2 as FQGNSA. Trimming took 1 base from V and 4 from J; bases not matched to a gene: 6. Findings and caveats of the study: In ankylosing spondylitis patients, matched synovial fluid reportedly showed significant enrichment of disease-linked clones. Both synovial fluid and blood in reactive arthritis had previously been reported to carry some motif variants.

This receptor was obtained from a male donor with ankylosing spondylitis or in good health (not recorded which). The V and J genes are TRBV7-2 and TRBJ2-5; 7 positions match TRBD1. Sequenced material: blood, either unsorted or a sorted T cell fraction (not recorded which). As DNA, the CDR3 is TGTGCCAGCAGCTTAGGGGGGACAGTCGTAGAGACCCAGTACTTC. Its translation is CASSLGGTVVETQYF.